These 8 T cell receptor beta chains share one sample of origin, sequenced in a study of early T cells in non-severe SARS-CoV-2 infection. TCRdb fed the 5' RACE reads into MiXCR, producing one record per CDR3 protein. The sample records around 50,000 distinct CDR3 sequences, 7.7% being singletons. The sample was whole blood. Every receptor here comes from an adult who was a healthcare worker with PCR-confirmed SARS-CoV-2 infection or an uninfected control (not recorded which).

This clonotype was seen ten or more times. CDR3 bases: TGCGCCAGCAGCCAAGAGGGGGACAGTGCCTACAATGAGCAGTTCTTC. As protein: CASSQEGDSAYNEQFF. The V and J genes are TRBV4-1 and TRBJ2-1; 7 bases agree with TRBD1. V trimming: 0 bases; J trimming: 2 bases; junction bases outside the gene matches: 4. The CDR3 sequence is 16 residues long. Germline V lookup: CDR1 MGHRA, CDR2 YSYEKL.

The chain is built from TRBV28 and TRBJ1-1; 12 bases line up with TRBD1. The V segment lost 8 bases and the J segment 7 bases; nucleotides outside the gene matches: 11. The CDR3 loop spans 15 amino acids. CDR1 and CDR2 from the germline V gene are MDHEN and SYDVKM. The CDR3 nucleotides read TGTGCCAGCCTGGGACAGGGGGCATCCGAGAGTGAAGCTTTCTTT. This codes for CASLGQGASESEAFF.

The sample holds a few counts of this clonotype. The chain links TRBV5-1 to TRBJ1-2; D gene unclear. The CDR3 covers 14 residues. From germline, CDR1 is SGHRS and CDR2 YFSETQ. V was cut by 4 bases and J by 8 bases, with 18 bases left in between. The CDR3 here is CASSDYKTISGYTF. CDR3 sequence (DNA): TGCGCCAGCAGCGACTACAAGACTATCTCCGGCTACACCTTC.

This clonotype occurred many times. CDR3 nucleotides: TGCGCCAGTAAAAATTCGGGCTACACGGGAGAGCAGTACTTC. Translated, it gives CASKNSGYTGEQYF. The chain uses TRBV5-1 and TRBJ2-7; tentative D call: TRBD2 (5 bases). Trimming removed 8 bases at V and 7 bases at J, with 22 bases between. The germline V gene has CDR1 SGHRS and CDR2 YFSETQ. This CDR3 contains 14 residues.

The chain links TRBV28 to TRBJ1-5, with 10 bases matching TRBD1. The CDR3 runs 18 residues. Trimming cost V 8 bases and J 2 bases; bases outside gene matches: 15. Germline V gene data show CDR1 as MDHEN and CDR2 as SYDVKM. Written as DNA, the CDR3 is TGTGCCAGCCGATCCGGGACAGGGGACCTTTTGGGCAATCAGCCCCAGCATTTT. Protein: CASRSGTGDLLGNQPQHF.

The rearrangement uses TRBV27 and TRBJ2-1, with 13 bases aligning to TRBD2. With 5 bases clipped from V and 7 bases from J, the junction kept 11 bases outside the gene matches. Germline-derived CDR1 and CDR2 are MNHEY and SMNVEV (reference sequence). This CDR3 comprises 17 residues. CDR3 loop: CASSPRLAGGRGNEQFF. As DNA, the CDR3 is TGTGCCAGCAGTCCCCGACTAGCGGGGGGCAGGGGGAATGAGCAGTTCTTC.

This clonotype showed up many times. This chain's CDR3 is CASSQDRGVYGYTF. In DNA, the CDR3 is TGTGCCAGCAGCCAAGATCGGGGAGTCTATGGCTACACCTTC. V gene TRBV4-2 combines with J gene TRBJ1-2; D is ambiguous. V lost 0 bases and J 4 bases, leaving 9 bases between the germline ends. The CDR3 totals 14 residues. Germline CDR1 is LGHNA and CDR2 is YNFKEQ.

On this clonotype itself: A much larger clone lies one base from this, so it may be a read error. The chain couples TRBV18 to TRBJ1-1; perhaps TRBD1 as D (6 bases). CDR1 and CDR2 (germline): KGHSH, LQKENI. The CDR3 consists of 15 residues. The CDR3 loop is CASSPSLGANTEALF. The CDR3 region has the DNA TGTGCCAGCTCACCATCCCTGGGGGCGAACACTGAAGCTTTGTTT.